This T cell receptor beta chain was obtained from a study of blood T cell repertoires in COVID-19. Overall study context: Acute and convalescent COVID-19 samples came from the United States, Italy and Spain. Sample material is recorded as cDNA or gDNA derived from T cells, B-cell-depleted T cells, or PBMCs.

Study processing details: Reference gene primer amplification gave estimated nucleated cell counts. The protocol was immunoSEQ multiplex PCR, while the TCRdb copy is restricted to in-frame clones and leaves out a portion. That table gives V, J and clone size, and the DNA gave D and trimming. The sample includes about 100,000 clones, 70% to 80% seen only once; the top ten take approximately 9.6%. The germline V gene has CDR1 SGHNT and CDR2 YYREEE (reference sequence). The CDR3 runs 16 residues. V trimming: 5 bases; J trimming: 4 bases; junction bases outside the gene matches: 10. This clone came up a few times.

The rearrangement joins TRBV5-4 to TRBJ2-2, with TRBD2 matching 8 bases. This receptor was obtained from a man aged 60-69 years with active or convalescent COVID-19. Specimen: peripheral blood. The DNA for the CDR3 is TGTGCCAGCAGTCGGGGGGGCGGGAGCTCCACCGGGGAGCTGTTTTTT. This codes for CASSRGGGSSTGELFF.